The clone carrying this TCR beta chain was recorded many times. Germline CDR1 and CDR2: SEHNR and FQNEAQ (reference sequence). J gave up 0 bases and V 6 bases, and 3 bases lay outside the gene matches. The CDR3 loop spans 15 amino acids. This specimen comes from a study of human T cells and chemical hapten exposure. The authors' total RNA extraction used unfractionated whole blood. Individual cDNA molecules received unique molecular identifiers in the library. In TCRdb, the reads were re-called with MiXCR into one record per CDR3 protein. The table includes about 120,000 distinct CDR3 sequences, less than 10% detected once.

This TCR was sampled from a human donor in good health. Some clones in this sample may be carry-over from other donors' samples. The rearrangement links TRBV7-9 to TRBJ2-5; the match to TRBD2 covers 11 bases. The material sequenced was whole blood. DNA of the CDR3: TGTGCCAGCAGGCGGACTAGCGGGCACCAAGAGACCCAGTACTTC. Its translation is CASRRTSGHQETQYF.